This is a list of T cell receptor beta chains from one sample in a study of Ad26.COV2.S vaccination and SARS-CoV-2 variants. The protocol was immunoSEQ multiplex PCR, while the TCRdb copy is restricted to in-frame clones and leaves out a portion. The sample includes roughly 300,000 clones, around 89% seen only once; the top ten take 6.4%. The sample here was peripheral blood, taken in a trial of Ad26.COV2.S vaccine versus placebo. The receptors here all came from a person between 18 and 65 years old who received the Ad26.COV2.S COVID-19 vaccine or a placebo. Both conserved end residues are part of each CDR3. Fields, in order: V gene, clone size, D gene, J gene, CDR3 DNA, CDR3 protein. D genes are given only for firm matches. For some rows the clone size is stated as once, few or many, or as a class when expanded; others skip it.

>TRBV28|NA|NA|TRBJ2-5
TGTGCCAGCAGTTTAACCGGGACCCAATGGGCCCAAGAGACCCAGTACTTC
CASSLTGTQWAQETQYF
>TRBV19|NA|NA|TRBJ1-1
TGTGCCAGTAGTATAGAGGGGATGAACACTGAAGCTTTCTTT
CASSIEGMNTEAFF
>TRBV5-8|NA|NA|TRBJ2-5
TGTGCCAGCAGCCTGGGGGGCAGCTATCAAGAGACCCAGTACTTC
CASSLGGSYQETQYF
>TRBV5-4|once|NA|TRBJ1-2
TGTGCCAGCAGCCCGACAGGACTCTATGGCTACACCTTC
CASSPTGLYGYTF
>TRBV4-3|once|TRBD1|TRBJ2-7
TGCGCCAGCAGCCAAACAGGGGGTAGCGAGCAGTACTTC
CASSQTGGSEQYF
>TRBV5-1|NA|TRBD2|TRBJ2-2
TGCGCCAGCAGCGTCTCAGCGGGGGAGCCCGGGGAGCTGTTTTTT
CASSVSAGEPGELFF
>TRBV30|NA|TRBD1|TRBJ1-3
TGTGCCTGGAGTGTAGATCCGGGACAGGGTTTTAGGGGAAACACCATATATTTT
CAWSVDPGQGFRGNTIYF
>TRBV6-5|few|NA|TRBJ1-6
TGTGCCAGCAGTTACTCAAGGGTTTCACTAAATTCACCCCTCCACTTT
CASSYSRVSLNSPLHF
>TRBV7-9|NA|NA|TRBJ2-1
TGTGCCAGCACGTCTCCAGCCCGAGATAAGCAGTTCTTC
CASTSPARDKQFF
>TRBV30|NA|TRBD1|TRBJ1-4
TGTGCGTACTCCCGACAGGGAGATGGTAATGAAAAACTGTTTTTT
CAYSRQGDGNEKLFF
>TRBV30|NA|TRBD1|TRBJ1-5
TGTGCCTGGTCCGACCCGGGACAGGGTTTCAATCAGCCCCAGCATTTT
CAWSDPGQGFNQPQHF
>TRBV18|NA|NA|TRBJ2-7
TGTGCCAGCTCCGCAGCCAAGGGCGAGCAGTACTTC
CASSAAKGEQYF
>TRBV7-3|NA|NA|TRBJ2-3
TGTGCCAGCCGGAGCGCGGGAGTAGGGGGCGATACGCAGTATTTT
CASRSAGVGGDTQYF
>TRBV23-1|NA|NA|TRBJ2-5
TGCGCCAGCAACTCCAACCCCCCTACCCGGGACAAAGAGACCCAGTACTTC
CASNSNPPTRDKETQYF